This T cell receptor beta chain came from a study of T cell repertoires in cytomegalovirus infection. Across the study: In public TCR beta signatures, there were indications of both CMV infection and matching HLA type.

This clonotype showed up many times. CDR1 is MNHNS and CDR2 is SASEGT in the germline V gene. The CDR3 loop spans 12 amino acids. V shed 6 bases and J shed 6 bases, with 10 bases lying between them. TCRdb re-analysed the reads in MiXCR, keeping a single row per CDR3 protein. Here the sample spans about 240,000 distinct CDR3 sequences, 6% to 8% being singletons. Sequenced material: PBMCs. This TCR derives from a human donor in good health (CMV status not recorded). Some clones in this sample may be carry-over from other donors' samples. The rearrangement uses TRBV6-1 and TRBJ2-3; D is unresolved. The CDR3 region has the DNA TGTGCCAGCAGCCGCCATGCGGATACGCAGTATTTT. It is translated as CASSRHADTQYF.